This TCR beta chain appears in the sequencing data of a study of blood T cell repertoires in COVID-19. Study background: Donors in the United States, Italy and Spain gave samples during acute or convalescent COVID-19. Sources were T cells, B-cell-depleted T cells, or PBMCs; the material itself was cDNA or gDNA.

This clone was detected a few times. How the authors handled the data: Nucleated cell number was recorded as an estimate derived from reference gene primer amplification. The repertoire was sequenced with immunoSEQ multiplex PCR; TCRdb's copy has only in-frame clones and lacks some. The V and J calls and clone size were taken over from that table, and D and trimming were inferred from the DNA. Altogether under 130,000 clones are present, about four fifths being singletons, with the ten largest covering 15%. The germline V gene has CDR1 MNHEY and CDR2 SVGEGT. The CDR3 loop spans 13 amino acids. V shed 6 bases and J shed 6 bases, with 14 bases lying between them.

The receptor was derived from a woman aged 80 or over with acute or convalescent COVID-19. The specimen sequenced was peripheral blood. V usage is TRBV6-2 or TRBV6-3 and J usage is TRBJ1-2; D is possibly TRBD1 (6 bases). The CDR3 loop is CASSRGGSDGYTF. Here the CDR3 DNA reads TGTGCCAGCAGCCGCGGGGGCTCGGATGGCTACACCTTC.